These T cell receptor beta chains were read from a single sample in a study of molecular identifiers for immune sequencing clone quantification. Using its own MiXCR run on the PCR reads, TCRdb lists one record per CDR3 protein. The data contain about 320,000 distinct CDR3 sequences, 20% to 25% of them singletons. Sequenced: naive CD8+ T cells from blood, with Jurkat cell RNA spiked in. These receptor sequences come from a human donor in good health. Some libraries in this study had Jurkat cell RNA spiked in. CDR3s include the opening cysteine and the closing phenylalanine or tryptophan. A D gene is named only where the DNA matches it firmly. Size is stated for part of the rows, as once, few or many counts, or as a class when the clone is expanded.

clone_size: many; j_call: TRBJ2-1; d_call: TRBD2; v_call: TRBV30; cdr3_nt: TGTGCCTGCCCCCCCTTAGCGGGACTGGACAACAATGAGCAGTTCTTC; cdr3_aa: CACPPLAGLDNNEQFF
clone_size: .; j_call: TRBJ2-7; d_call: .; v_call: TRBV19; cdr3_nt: TGTGCCAGTAGTATAGAAGGAAACTACGAGCAGTACTTC; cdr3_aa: CASSIEGNYEQYF
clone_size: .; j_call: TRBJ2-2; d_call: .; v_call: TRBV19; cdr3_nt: TGTGCCAGTAGTTGGATGGGCACCGGGGAGCTGTTTTTT; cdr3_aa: CASSWMGTGELFF
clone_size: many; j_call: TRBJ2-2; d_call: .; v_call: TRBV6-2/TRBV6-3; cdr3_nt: TGTGCCAGCAGCACAAGAAAAACGAACACCGGGGAGCTGTTTTTT; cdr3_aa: CASSTRKTNTGELFF
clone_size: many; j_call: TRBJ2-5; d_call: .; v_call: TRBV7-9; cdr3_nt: TGTGCCAGCAGCCCCTACACCGGGGGAGAGACCCAGTACTTC; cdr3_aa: CASSPYTGGETQYF
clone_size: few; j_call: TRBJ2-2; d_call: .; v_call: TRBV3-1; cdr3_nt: TGTGCCAGCAGCCAAGATTCCCAGAGATCGAACACCGGGGAGCTGTTTTTT; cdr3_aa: CASSQDSQRSNTGELFF
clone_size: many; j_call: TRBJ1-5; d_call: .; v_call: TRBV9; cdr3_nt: TGTGCCAGCAGCGTAGGCTTCTCCCTAAATCAGCCCCAGCATTTT; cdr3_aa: CASSVGFSLNQPQHF
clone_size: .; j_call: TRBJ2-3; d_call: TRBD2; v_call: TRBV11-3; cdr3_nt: TGTGCCAGCAGCTTAGGATCGGCTAGCGGGAGGAGCACAGATACGCAGTATTTT; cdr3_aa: CASSLGSASGRSTDTQYF
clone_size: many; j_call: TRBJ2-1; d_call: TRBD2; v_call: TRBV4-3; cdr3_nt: TGCGCCAGCAGCCAAGATCTCTCGAGCGGGGGTGCCTACAATGAGCAGTTCTTC; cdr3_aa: CASSQDLSSGGAYNEQFF
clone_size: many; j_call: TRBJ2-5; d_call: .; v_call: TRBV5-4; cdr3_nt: TGTGCCAGCAGCTTGCGGCTAGGACTAGAGACCCAGTACTTC; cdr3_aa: CASSLRLGLETQYF
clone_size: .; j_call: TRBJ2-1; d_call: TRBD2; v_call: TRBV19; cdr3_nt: TGTGCCAGTAGTTTTGGCGGGAGGAGCTCCTACAATGAGCAGTTCTTC; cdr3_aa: CASSFGGRSSYNEQFF
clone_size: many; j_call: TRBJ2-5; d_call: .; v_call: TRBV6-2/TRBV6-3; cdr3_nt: TGTGCCAGCAGTTACTCACCCGGGACACCCAACTTC; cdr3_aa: CASSYSPGTPNF
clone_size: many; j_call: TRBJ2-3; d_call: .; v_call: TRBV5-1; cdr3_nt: TGCGCCAGCAGCTTGGGACTTTTGGGAGTCCCCACAGATACGCAGTATTTT; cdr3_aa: CASSLGLLGVPTDTQYF
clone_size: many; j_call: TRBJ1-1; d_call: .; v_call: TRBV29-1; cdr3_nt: TGCAGCATCTGGCGGGCCACCAATGAAGCTTTCTTT; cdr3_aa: CSIWRATNEAFF
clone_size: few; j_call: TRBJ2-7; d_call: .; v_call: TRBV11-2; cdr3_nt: TGTGCCAGCAGCTTAGCCCCGTCGGCCTACGAGCAGTACTTC; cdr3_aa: CASSLAPSAYEQYF
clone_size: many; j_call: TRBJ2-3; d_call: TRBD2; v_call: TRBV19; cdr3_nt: TGTGCCACTCGAGCGGGATTCACAGATACGCAGTATTTT; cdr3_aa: CATRAGFTDTQYF
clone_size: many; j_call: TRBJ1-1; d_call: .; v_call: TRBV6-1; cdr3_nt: TGTGCCAGCAGTTGGGACGCGAACACTGAAGCTTTCTTT; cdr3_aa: CASSWDANTEAFF
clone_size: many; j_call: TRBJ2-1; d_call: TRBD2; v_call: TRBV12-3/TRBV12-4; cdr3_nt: TGTGCCAGCAGGGCTCTAGCGGGGGGCCCGTACAATGAGCAGTTCTTC; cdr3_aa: CASRALAGGPYNEQFF
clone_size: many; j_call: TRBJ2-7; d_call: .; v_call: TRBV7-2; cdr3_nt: TGTGCCAGCAGCACGGACAGAGCTTACGAGCAGTACTTC; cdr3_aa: CASSTDRAYEQYF
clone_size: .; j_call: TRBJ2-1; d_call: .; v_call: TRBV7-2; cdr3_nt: TGTGCCAGCAGCCCCCCCCTATTTTCCTACAATGAGCAGTTCTTC; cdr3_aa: CASSPPLFSYNEQFF
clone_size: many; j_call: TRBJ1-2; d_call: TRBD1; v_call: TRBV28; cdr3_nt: TGTGCCAGCAGCCCAAGGACAGGGGAGAACTATGGCTACACCTTC; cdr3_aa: CASSPRTGENYGYTF
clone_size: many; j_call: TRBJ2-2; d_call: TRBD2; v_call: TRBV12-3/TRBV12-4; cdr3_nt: TGTGCCAGCAGTTTGCCATGGGGGACTAGCGGGAGCTACGGGGAGCTGTTTTTT; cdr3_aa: CASSLPWGTSGSYGELFF
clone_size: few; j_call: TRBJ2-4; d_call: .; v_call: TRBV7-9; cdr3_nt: TGTGCCAGCAGCTTAGCCGGGAAGGACATTCAGTACTTC; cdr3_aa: CASSLAGKDIQYF
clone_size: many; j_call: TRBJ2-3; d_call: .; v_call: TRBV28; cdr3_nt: TGTGCCAGCGCGCTGTCCACAGATACGCAGTATTTT; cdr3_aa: CASALSTDTQYF
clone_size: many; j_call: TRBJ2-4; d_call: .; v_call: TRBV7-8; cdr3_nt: TGTGCCAGCAGCTTAAGCAAAAACATTCAGTACTTC; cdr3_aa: CASSLSKNIQYF
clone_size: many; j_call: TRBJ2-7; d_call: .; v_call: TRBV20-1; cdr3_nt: TGCAGTGCTAGAGGGACGGAGACCTACGAGCAGTACTTC; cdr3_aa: CSARGTETYEQYF
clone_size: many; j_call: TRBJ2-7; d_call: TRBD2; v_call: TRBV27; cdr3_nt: TGTGCCAGCCACCGACTAGCGTACGAGCAGTACTTC; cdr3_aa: CASHRLAYEQYF
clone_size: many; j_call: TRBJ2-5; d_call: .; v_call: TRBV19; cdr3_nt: TGTGCCAGTAGTATCGCCGAGACCCAGTACTTC; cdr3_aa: CASSIAETQYF
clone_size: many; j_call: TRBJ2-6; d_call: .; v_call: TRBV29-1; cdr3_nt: TGCAGCGTTGAGGCAGGGAGCTCTGGGGCCAACGTCCTGACTTTC; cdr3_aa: CSVEAGSSGANVLTF
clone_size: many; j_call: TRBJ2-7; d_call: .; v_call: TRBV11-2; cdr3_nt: TGTGCCAGCAGCCACGCCGAGGCAGCCGTCCCCTACGAGCAGTACTTC; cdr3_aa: CASSHAEAAVPYEQYF
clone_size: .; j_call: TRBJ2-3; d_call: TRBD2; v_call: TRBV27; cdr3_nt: TGTGCCAGCAGGGGGACTAGCGGGGGGCTCACAGATACGCAGTATTTT; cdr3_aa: CASRGTSGGLTDTQYF
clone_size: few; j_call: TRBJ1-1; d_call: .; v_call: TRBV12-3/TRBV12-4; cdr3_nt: TGTGCCAGCAGCCCGACCGTGGGCGGCACTGAAGCTTCCTTT; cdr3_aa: CASSPTVGGTEASF
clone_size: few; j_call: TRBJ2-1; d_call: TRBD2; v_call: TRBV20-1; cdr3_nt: TGCAGTGCTAGGGTCAGCGGGAGCGGGCAGTTCTTC; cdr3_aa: CSARVSGSGQFF
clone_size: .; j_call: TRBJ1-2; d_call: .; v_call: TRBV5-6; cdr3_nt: TGTGCCAGCAGCTTGGAGGCGTCTGGGGAAGGCTACACCTTC; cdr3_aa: CASSLEASGEGYTF
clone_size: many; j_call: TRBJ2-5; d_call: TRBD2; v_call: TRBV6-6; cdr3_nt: TGTGCCAGCAGTTACGCGGGAGGGCCTGTAGAGACCCAGTACTTC; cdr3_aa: CASSYAGGPVETQYF
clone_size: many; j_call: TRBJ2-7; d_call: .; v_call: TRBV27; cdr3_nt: TGTGCCAGCAGTCAAACGCCGGACAGTAGCTCCTACGAGCAGTACTTC; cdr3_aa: CASSQTPDSSSYEQYF
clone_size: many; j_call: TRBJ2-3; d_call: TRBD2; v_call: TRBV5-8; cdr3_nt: TGTGCCAGCAGCGGCCGGGCTAGAGCGGGGGGGAAAACAGATACGCAGTATTTT; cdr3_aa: CASSGRARAGGKTDTQYF
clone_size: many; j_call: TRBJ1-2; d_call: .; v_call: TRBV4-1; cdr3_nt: TGCGCCAGCAGCCAAGACAGGGCCTACACCTTC; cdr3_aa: CASSQDRAYTF
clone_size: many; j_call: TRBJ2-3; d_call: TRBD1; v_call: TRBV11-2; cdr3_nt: TGTGCCAGTACGGGGACAGTCACAGATACGCAGTATTTT; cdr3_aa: CASTGTVTDTQYF
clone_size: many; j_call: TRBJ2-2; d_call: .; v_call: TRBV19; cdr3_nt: TGTGCCAGTACCGGGACAAAGAACACCGGGGAGCTGTTTTTT; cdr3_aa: CASTGTKNTGELFF